A selection of T cell receptor beta chains follows, all from one sample in a study of cytomegalovirus exposure and HLA in healthy donors. The assay was immunoSEQ multiplex PCR, and TCRdb's table has in-frame clones only and misses some. Among about 140,000 clones listed, 80% were seen once. The sequenced sample was PBMCs. The origin of the receptors is a man younger than 40 in good health. Each CDR3 is given with its conserved first and last residue. D genes are given only for firm matches. Clone size is not always given. Where it is, it says once, few, many or a class for expanded clones.

v_call	d_call	clone_size	j_call	cdr3_nt	cdr3_aa
TRBV7-2	NA	NA	TRBJ1-1	TGTGCCAGCAGCTTAGGGGCGAACACTGAAGCTTTCTTT	CASSLGANTEAFF
TRBV11-2	NA	NA	TRBJ1-1	TGTGCCAGCAGCTTAGCGCTACAGCAAAACACTGAAGCTTTCTTT	CASSLALQQNTEAFF
TRBV2	NA	NA	TRBJ2-1	TGTGCCAGCAGTGAAGGTCAAGCGAACGATGAGCAGTTCTTC	CASSEGQANDEQFF
TRBV6-1	TRBD2	NA	TRBJ2-3	TGTGCCAGCAGTGGGGGAGCGGGAGGTAACACAGATACGCAGTATTTT	CASSGGAGGNTDTQYF
TRBV28	TRBD1	few	TRBJ2-7	TGTGCCAGCAGTACCGGACAGGGAGTCGACGAGCAGTACTTC	CASSTGQGVDEQYF
TRBV7-8	TRBD2	NA	TRBJ2-4	TGTGCCAGCAGCAAGGGCGGGAGAGAGGGAAGGAGAAACATTCAGTACTTC	CASSKGGREGRRNIQYF
TRBV5-1	NA	NA	TRBJ1-4	TGCGCCAGCTCCCGAGACAGAGCAACTAATGAAAAACTGTTTTTT	CASSRDRATNEKLFF
TRBV6-5	TRBD1	NA	TRBJ1-2	TGTGCCAGCGGCCGACAGGGCCCGGGCTATGGCTACACCTTC	CASGRQGPGYGYTF
TRBV19	NA	NA	TRBJ2-5	TGTGCCAGTAGTATCTCTGAGACCCAGTACTTC	CASSISETQYF
TRBV5-1	TRBD2	NA	TRBJ2-7	TGCGCCAGCCGACCCCAGACTAGCGGGAGGGCCCAAGAGCAGTACTTC	CASRPQTSGRAQEQYF
TRBV5-4	NA	NA	TRBJ1-2	TGTGCCAGCAGCTTGCCTAGGGGGGGCTCGGGCTATGGCTACACCTTC	CASSLPRGGSGYGYTF
TRBV27	NA	NA	TRBJ1-1	TGTGCCAGCAGTTTCGGGGGTTGGAACACTGAAGCTTTCTTT	CASSFGGWNTEAFF
TRBV6-6	NA	NA	TRBJ2-1	TGTGCCAGCAGTTCCAACCTAAAAAGCTCCTACAATGAGCAGTTCTTC	CASSSNLKSSYNEQFF
TRBV5-3	NA	NA	TRBJ2-7	TGTGCCAGAACCCCCCACAGCTCCTACGAGCAGTACTTC	CARTPHSSYEQYF
TRBV29-1	TRBD2	few	TRBJ2-3	TGCAGCGCAGAGCGGGACCCCACAGATACGCAGTATTTT	CSAERDPTDTQYF
TRBV4-1	TRBD2	NA	TRBJ2-1	TGCGCCAGCAGCCCTCGAACTAGCGGGACCTACAATGAGCAGTTCTTC	CASSPRTSGTYNEQFF
TRBV5-1	TRBD1	NA	TRBJ1-1	TGCGCCAGCAGCTTGGACCTACAGGGGGCAACTGAAGCTTTCTTT	CASSLDLQGATEAFF
TRBV2	NA	NA	TRBJ2-3	TGTGCCAGCAGTGGAGGGAGAGCAGATACGCAGTATTTT	CASSGGRADTQYF
TRBV7-9	NA	NA	TRBJ2-7	TGTTCCAGCAGCGAGCCCGGGACACTCAGCTCCTACGAGCAGTACTTC	CSSSEPGTLSSYEQYF
TRBV6-1	TRBD1	few	TRBJ2-5	TGTGCCAGCAGTGAATCCCCAGGGGGACAAGAGACCCAGTACTTC	CASSESPGGQETQYF
TRBV18	NA	NA	TRBJ1-2	TGTGCCAGCCACTCGACAGGAGAATTTGGCTACACCTTC	CASHSTGEFGYTF
TRBV21-1	NA	NA	TRBJ2-2	TGTGCCAGCAGTACTAAGGGGGCGGGAGGGCCTCGGACCGGGGAGCTGTTTTTT	CASSTKGAGGPRTGELFF
TRBV5-1	TRBD1	NA	TRBJ1-5	TGCGCCAGCAGCTCGACCGGACAGGACAATCAGCCCCAGCATTTT	CASSSTGQDNQPQHF
TRBV28	TRBD2	NA	TRBJ2-7	TGTGCCAGCAGTTTACCGGGAGGAATGTACGAGCAGTACTTC	CASSLPGGMYEQYF
TRBV7-6	NA	NA	TRBJ1-3	TGTGCCAGCAGCCCGACAGTCTCTGGAAACACCATATATTTT	CASSPTVSGNTIYF
TRBV27	NA	NA	TRBJ2-7	TGTGCCAGCAGTCCCAACCCGGTGAGGGCGTACGGGCAGTACTTC	CASSPNPVRAYGQYF
TRBV18	NA	NA	TRBJ2-5	TGTGCCAGCTCACCACCCACGAGGGCCGGGTCACGCGAGACCCAGTACTTC	CASSPPTRAGSRETQYF
TRBV9	NA	NA	TRBJ2-7	TGTGCCAGCAGCGCAGGACAGACACAGTACTTC	CASSAGQTQYF
TRBV7-2	NA	NA	TRBJ1-4	TGTGCCAGCAGCCGGGGGGGGCAGGGAGGAGAAAAACTGTTTTTT	CASSRGGQGGEKLFF
TRBV11-2	NA	NA	TRBJ2-7	TGTGCCAGCAGCATTTCCCTCTCCGCAGGCGAGCAGTACTTC	CASSISLSAGEQYF
TRBV7-2	TRBD2	NA	TRBJ2-7	TGTGCCAGCAGCTTAGAGAGGGGTAGCGGGATCAACGAGCAGTACTTC	CASSLERGSGINEQYF
TRBV7-9	TRBD2	NA	TRBJ2-3	TGTGCCAGCAGCTCCTGGAGTAGCGGGGGGTTCACAGATACGCAGTATTTT	CASSSWSSGGFTDTQYF
TRBV4-1	NA	NA	TRBJ2-1	TGCGCCAGCAATGAGGGTGTCGGGCCCACTTTAAATGAGCAGTTCTTC	CASNEGVGPTLNEQFF
TRBV11-2	TRBD2	once	TRBJ2-1	TGTGCCAGCAGCTTAGAGGCTAGCGGGAGGAACTCCTACAATGAGCAGTTCTTC	CASSLEASGRNSYNEQFF
TRBV4-2	NA	NA	TRBJ2-5	TGTGCCAGCAGCCAAGTTGAGGGGGACAAGAGAACCCAGTACTTC	CASSQVEGDKRTQYF
TRBV10-3	TRBD2	NA	TRBJ2-3	TGTGCCATCAGTGAGATAGCTAGCGGGAGGCCAACGCAGTATTTT	CAISEIASGRPTQYF
TRBV27	TRBD1	NA	TRBJ1-2	TGTGCCAGCAGGGGACAGACTCTCTATGGCTACACCTTC	CASRGQTLYGYTF
TRBV7-9	NA	NA	TRBJ2-4	TGTGCCAGCAGCTTAGGGGCTCGACAGCGACCGAATTTC	CASSLGARQRPNF
TRBV27	TRBD1	NA	TRBJ1-4	TGTGCCAGCAGACAGACAGGGACTAATGAAAAACTGTTTTTT	CASRQTGTNEKLFF
TRBV9	NA	NA	TRBJ2-1	TGTGCCAGCAGCCAAGGGGCACCCAGTTACAATGAGCAGTTCTTC	CASSQGAPSYNEQFF
TRBV7-9	NA	NA	TRBJ1-2	TGTGCCAGCAGCTTAGCAGGGGCGAACTATGGCTACACCTTC	CASSLAGANYGYTF
TRBV5-1	TRBD1	NA	TRBJ2-2	TGCGCCAGCTGGGGGACAGGGAGCGTTGGGGAGCTGTTTTTT	CASWGTGSVGELFF
TRBV18	TRBD1	NA	TRBJ1-2	TGTGCCAGCTCACCCACCACAGGGGCCATGGCTGGCTACACCTTC	CASSPTTGAMAGYTF
TRBV5-4	NA	NA	TRBJ2-5	TGTGCCAGCAGCTTGGGTGGGGCCTCCCAAGAGACCCAGTACTTC	CASSLGGASQETQYF
TRBV5-5	NA	once	TRBJ2-7	TGTGCCAGCAGCTTGACGCTTCCGTACGAGCAGTACTTC	CASSLTLPYEQYF